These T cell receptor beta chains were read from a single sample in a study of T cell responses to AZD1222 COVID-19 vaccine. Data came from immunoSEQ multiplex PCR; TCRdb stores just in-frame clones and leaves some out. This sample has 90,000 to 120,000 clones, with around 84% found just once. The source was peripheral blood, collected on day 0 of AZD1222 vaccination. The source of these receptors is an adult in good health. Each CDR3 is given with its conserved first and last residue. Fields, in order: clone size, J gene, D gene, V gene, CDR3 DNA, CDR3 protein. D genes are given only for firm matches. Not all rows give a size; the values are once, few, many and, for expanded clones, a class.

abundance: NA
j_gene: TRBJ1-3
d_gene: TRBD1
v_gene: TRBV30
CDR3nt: TGTGCCTGGACTAGGGACAGCTTCTCTGGAAACACCATATATTTT
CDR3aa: CAWTRDSFSGNTIYF

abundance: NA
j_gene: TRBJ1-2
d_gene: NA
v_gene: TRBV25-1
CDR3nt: TGTGCCAGCAGTGAATATGTAGGGGAGGACTATGGCTACACCTTC
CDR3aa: CASSEYVGEDYGYTF

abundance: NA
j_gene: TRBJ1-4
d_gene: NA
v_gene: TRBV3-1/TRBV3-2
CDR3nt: TGTGCCAGCAGCCAAGATTTTTGGAGGGGGGATGAAAAACTGTTTTTT
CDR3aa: CASSQDFWRGDEKLFF

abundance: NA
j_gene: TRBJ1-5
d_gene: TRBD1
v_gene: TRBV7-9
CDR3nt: TGTGCCAGCAGCTTAGGAGGGTACAGGGGACATCAGCCCCAGCATTTT
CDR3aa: CASSLGGYRGHQPQHF

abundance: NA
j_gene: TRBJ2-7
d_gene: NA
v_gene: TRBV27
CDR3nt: TGTGCCAGCAGTCTCCTCTTAGGGGTCGGCGAGCAGTACTTC
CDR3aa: CASSLLLGVGEQYF

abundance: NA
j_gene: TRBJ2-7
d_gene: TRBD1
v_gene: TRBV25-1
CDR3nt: TGTGCCAGCAGTGAATCTCAGTTGGGGACAGGGCACGAGCAGTACTTC
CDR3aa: CASSESQLGTGHEQYF

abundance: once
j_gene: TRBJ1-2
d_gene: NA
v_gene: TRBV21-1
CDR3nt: TGTGCCAGCAGCAAAGTCCCGGGACAGGATGGCTACACCTTC
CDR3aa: CASSKVPGQDGYTF

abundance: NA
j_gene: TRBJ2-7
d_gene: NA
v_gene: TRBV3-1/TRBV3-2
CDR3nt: TGTGCCAGCAGCCAAGAATCGGCGGGGTACGAGCAGTACTTC
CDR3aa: CASSQESAGYEQYF

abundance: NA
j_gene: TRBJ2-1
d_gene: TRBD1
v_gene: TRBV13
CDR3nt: TGTGCCAGCAACAGGGGGCGCGTCGTCAATGAGCAGTTCTTC
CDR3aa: CASNRGRVVNEQFF

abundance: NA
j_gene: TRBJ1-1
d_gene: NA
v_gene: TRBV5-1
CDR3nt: TGCGCCAGCAGCTTGTTAGTGAACACTGAAGCTTTCTTT
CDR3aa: CASSLLVNTEAFF

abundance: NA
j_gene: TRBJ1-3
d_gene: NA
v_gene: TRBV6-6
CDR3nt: TGTGCCAGCATGTGGGACGGTGGAAACACCATATATTTT
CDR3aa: CASMWDGGNTIYF

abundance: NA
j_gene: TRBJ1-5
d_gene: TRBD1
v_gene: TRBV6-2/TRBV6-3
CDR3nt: TGTGCCAGCAGTTACAGGGGGCTCGATCAGCCCCAGCATTTT
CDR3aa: CASSYRGLDQPQHF

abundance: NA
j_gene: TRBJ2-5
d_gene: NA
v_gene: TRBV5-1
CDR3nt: TGCGCCAGCAGCTTGGGGTCTACTCAAGAGACCCAGTACTTC
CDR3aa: CASSLGSTQETQYF

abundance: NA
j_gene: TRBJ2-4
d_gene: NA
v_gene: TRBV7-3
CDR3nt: TGTGCCAGCAGCTCCGACAGTCGCCGGCTGAACTTC
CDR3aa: CASSSDSRRLNF

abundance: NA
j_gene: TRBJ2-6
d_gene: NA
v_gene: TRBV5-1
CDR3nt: TGCGCCAGCAGCGCTACAGTCTCTGGGGCCAACGTCCTGACTTTC
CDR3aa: CASSATVSGANVLTF

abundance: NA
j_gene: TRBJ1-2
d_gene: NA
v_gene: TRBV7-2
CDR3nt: TGTGCCAGCAGTGAAGCGGTGGGGGGTCCCTATGGCTACACCTTC
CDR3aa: CASSEAVGGPYGYTF

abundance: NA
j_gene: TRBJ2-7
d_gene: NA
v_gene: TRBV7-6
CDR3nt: TGTGCCAGCAGCCCCCTGGGAGGCAGGGGCACGGGCGAGCAGTACTTC
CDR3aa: CASSPLGGRGTGEQYF

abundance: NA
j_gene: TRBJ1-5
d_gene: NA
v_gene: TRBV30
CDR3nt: TGTGCCTGGAGTGTACAGGGTGGGAATCAGCCCCAGCATTTT
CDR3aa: CAWSVQGGNQPQHF

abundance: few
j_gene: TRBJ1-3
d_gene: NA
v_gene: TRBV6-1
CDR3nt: TGTGCCAGCAGTGAGTCAGGAACTGGAAACACCATATATTTT
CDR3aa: CASSESGTGNTIYF

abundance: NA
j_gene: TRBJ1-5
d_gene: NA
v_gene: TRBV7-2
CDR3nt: TGTGCCAGCAGCTTATATAGTCAGCCCCAGCATTTT
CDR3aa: CASSLYSQPQHF

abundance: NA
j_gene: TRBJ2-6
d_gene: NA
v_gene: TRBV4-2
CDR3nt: TGTGCCAGCAGTCCCCGGGACTCTGGGGCCAACGTCCTGACTTTC
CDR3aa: CASSPRDSGANVLTF

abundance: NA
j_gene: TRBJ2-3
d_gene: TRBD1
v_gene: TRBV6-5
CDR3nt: TGTGCCAGCAGTCGACAGGGAATGGCGGCAGATACGCAGTATTTT
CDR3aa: CASSRQGMAADTQYF

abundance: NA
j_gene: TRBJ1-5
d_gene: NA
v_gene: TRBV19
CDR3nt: TGTGCCAGTAGCCCCCCCGGAGGTCCCCAGCATTTT
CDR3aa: CASSPPGGPQHF

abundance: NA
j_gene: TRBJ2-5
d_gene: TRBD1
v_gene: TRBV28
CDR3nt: TGTGCCAGCAGTTTCTCGGGACAGGGGCAAGAGACCCAGTACTTC
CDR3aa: CASSFSGQGQETQYF

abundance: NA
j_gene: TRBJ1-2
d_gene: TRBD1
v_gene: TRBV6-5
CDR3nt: TGTGCCACGACAGGGGACCGCGGCTACACCTTC
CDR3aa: CATTGDRGYTF

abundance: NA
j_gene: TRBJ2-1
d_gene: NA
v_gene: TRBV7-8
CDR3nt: TGTGCCAGCAGCAAACCAACTCCGGGGGAACCCTACAATGAGCAGTTCTTC
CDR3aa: CASSKPTPGEPYNEQFF

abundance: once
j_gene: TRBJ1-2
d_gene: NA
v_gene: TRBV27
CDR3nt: TGTGCCAGCAGTCCCGGGACGGACTATGGCTACACCTTC
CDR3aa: CASSPGTDYGYTF

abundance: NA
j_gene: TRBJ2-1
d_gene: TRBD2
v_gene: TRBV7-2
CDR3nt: TGTGCCAGCAGCTCCATAGCGGGGGCCCTACCTAGGGAGCAGTTCTTC
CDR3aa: CASSSIAGALPREQFF

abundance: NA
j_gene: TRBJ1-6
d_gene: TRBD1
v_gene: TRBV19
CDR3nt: TGTGCCAGCGGGACAGTCTATAATTCACCCCTCCACTTT
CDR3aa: CASGTVYNSPLHF

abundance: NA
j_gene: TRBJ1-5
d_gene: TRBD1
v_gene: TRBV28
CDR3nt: TGTGCCAGCAGTTCCCGACAGGGGGCCTATCAGCCCCAGCATTTT
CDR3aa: CASSSRQGAYQPQHF

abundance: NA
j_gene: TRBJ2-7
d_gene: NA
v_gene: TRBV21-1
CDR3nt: TGTGCCAGCAGCAAGTTTCAGGGCGAAATCGAGCAGTACTTC
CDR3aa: CASSKFQGEIEQYF

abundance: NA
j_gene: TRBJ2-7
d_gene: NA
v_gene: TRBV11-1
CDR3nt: TGTGCCAGCAGCCGCCCGGGACTCGGTGTCTCCTACGAGCAGTACTTC
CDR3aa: CASSRPGLGVSYEQYF

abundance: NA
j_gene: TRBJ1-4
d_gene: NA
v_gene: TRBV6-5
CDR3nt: TGTGCCAGCAGTTACTCTGGGACGTTTAATGAAAAACTGTTTTTT
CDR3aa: CASSYSGTFNEKLFF

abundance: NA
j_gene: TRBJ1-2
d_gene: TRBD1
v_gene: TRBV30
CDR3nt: TGTGCCTGGAGAGGCCGGGACAGGAACTATGGCTACACCTTC
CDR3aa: CAWRGRDRNYGYTF

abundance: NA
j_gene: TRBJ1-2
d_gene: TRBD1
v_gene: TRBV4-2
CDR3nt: TGTGCCAGCAGCCAGAGGGGACAGGGCTATGGCTACACCTTC
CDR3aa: CASSQRGQGYGYTF

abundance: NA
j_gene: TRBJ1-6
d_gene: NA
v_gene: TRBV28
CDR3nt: TGTGCCAGCAGTTCGGGGGCGTCCTATAATTCACCCCTCCACTTT
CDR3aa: CASSSGASYNSPLHF

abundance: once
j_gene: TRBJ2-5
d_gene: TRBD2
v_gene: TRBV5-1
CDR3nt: TGCGCCAGCAGCTTAGTAGTACTAGCGGGGCAAGAGACCCAGTACTTC
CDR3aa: CASSLVVLAGQETQYF

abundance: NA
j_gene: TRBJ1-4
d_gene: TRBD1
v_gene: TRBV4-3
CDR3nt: TGCGCCAGCAGCCAAGGCGCCAGGGGGGCAACTAATGAAAAACTGTTTTTT
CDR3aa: CASSQGARGATNEKLFF

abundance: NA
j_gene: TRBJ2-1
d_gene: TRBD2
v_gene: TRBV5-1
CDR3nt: TGCGCCAGCAGCGATAGCGGGGCCCACGTAAATGAGCAGTTCTTC
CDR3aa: CASSDSGAHVNEQFF

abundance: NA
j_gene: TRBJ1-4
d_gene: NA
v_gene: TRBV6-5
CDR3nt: TGTGCCAGCAGTTACTTAACAGGCAGTGAAAAACTGTTTTTT
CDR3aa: CASSYLTGSEKLFF

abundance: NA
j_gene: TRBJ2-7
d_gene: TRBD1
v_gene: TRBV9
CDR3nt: TGTGCCAGCAGCGTAGGACAGGGGCCTTACGAGCAGTACTTC
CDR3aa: CASSVGQGPYEQYF

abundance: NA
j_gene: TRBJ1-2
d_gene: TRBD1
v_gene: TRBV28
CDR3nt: TGTGCCAGCAACCAGGGACAGGGGGCGAAGAAGTATGGCTACACCTTC
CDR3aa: CASNQGQGAKKYGYTF

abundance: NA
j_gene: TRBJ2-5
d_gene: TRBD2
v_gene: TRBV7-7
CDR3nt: TGTGCCAGCAGCTCCTTGGGCGGGGGGGCAGTAGAGACCCAGTACTTC
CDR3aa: CASSSLGGGAVETQYF

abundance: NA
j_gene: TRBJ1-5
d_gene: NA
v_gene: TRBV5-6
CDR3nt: TGTGCCAGCAGCTCAAGCGGGGGGAACAATCAGCCCCAGCATTTT
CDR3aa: CASSSSGGNNQPQHF

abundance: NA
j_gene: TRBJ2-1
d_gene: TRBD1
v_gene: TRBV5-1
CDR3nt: TGCGCCAGCAGCCTTCTCCGGGACAGGGCCGACAATGAGCAGTTCTTC
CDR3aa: CASSLLRDRADNEQFF

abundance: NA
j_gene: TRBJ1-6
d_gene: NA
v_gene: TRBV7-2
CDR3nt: TGTGCCAGCAGCTTATATGTGGACAGTTATAATTCACCCCTCCACTTT
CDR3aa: CASSLYVDSYNSPLHF

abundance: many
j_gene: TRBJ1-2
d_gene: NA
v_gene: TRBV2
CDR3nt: TGTGCCAGCCTCCACACCGGGACACTGGTCGTCTATGGCTACACCTTC
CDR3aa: CASLHTGTLVVYGYTF

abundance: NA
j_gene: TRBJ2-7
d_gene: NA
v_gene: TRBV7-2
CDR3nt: TGTGCCAGCAGCTCTCAGGGGGGGCCCACCTACGAGCAGTACTTC
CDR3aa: CASSSQGGPTYEQYF

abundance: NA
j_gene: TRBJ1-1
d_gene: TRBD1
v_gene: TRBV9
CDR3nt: TGTGCCAGCAGCGGACGAACAGGGGGCTCGGCCACTGAAGCTTTCTTT
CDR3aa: CASSGRTGGSATEAFF

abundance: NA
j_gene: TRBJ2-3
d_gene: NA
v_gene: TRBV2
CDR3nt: TGTGCCAGCAGGGCCTGGGACTTTACAGATACGCAGTATTTT
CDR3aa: CASRAWDFTDTQYF

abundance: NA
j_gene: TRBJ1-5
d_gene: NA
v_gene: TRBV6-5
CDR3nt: TGTGCCAGCAGTCCCGGGGGGTTAAATCAGCCCCAGCATTTT
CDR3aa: CASSPGGLNQPQHF

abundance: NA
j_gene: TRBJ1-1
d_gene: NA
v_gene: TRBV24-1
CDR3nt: TGTGCCACCAGTGATTTGGGGGAAGCTTTCTTT
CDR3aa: CATSDLGEAFF

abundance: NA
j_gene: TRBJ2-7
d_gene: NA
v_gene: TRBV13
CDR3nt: TGTGCCAGCAGCCATACTAGGGACCGGAGCTCCTACGAGCAGTACTTC
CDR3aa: CASSHTRDRSSYEQYF

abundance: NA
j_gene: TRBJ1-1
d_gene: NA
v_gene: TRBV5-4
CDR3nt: TGTGCCAGCAGCTCGGGACGGAACACTGAAGCTTTCTTT
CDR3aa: CASSSGRNTEAFF

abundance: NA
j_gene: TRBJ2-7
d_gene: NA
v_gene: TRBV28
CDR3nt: TGTGCCAGCAGTTCAGGGGGGGGTCGGTTCGGCTACGAGCAGTACTTC
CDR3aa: CASSSGGGRFGYEQYF

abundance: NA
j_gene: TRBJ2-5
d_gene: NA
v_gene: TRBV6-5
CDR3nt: TGTGCCATGGATGGAGCAGGCCAACAAGAGACCCAGTACTTC
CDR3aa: CAMDGAGQQETQYF

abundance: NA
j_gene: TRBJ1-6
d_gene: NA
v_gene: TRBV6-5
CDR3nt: TGTGCCAGCAGTTACCTTCTTGGAGGGAATAATTCACCCCTCCACTTT
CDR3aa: CASSYLLGGNNSPLHF